Below, 27 T cell receptor beta chains from the same sample are listed, as sequenced in a study of neurological immune-mediated disorders. TCRdb ran MiXCR on the 5' RACE reads and lists one entry per CDR3 protein. Among tens of thousands of distinct CDR3 sequences listed, about 4% were seen once. The sequenced sample was PBMCs. These receptors all stem from a woman aged 50 to 60 with multiple sclerosis.

At least ten counts were recorded for this clonotype. This rearrangement joins TRBV12-3 or TRBV12-4 to TRBJ2-2, with unresolved D. The V gene lost 3 bases and the J gene lost 6 bases, with 2 bases spanning the gap. CDR3 size: 11 residues. The CDR3 coding sequence is TGTGCCAGCAGTTTCCCCGGGGAGCTGTTTTTT. Translated: CASSFPGELFF.

A few counts support this clonotype. The V and J genes are TRBV3-1 and TRBJ1-5, with a possible D match to TRBD1 (5 bases). Germline CDR1 reads LGHDT; CDR2 reads YNNKEL (reference sequence). Trimming stripped 4 bases from V and 0 bases from J, with 7 bases between. The CDR3 runs 14 residues. The CDR3 loop reads CASSRTSSNQPQHF. In nucleotides, the CDR3 is TGTGCCAGCAGCCGGACAAGTAGCAATCAGCCCCAGCATTTT.

This clonotype was found many times. This chain connects TRBV24-1 to TRBJ2-1, with 8 bases lining up with TRBD1. CDR1 is KGHDR, CDR2 SFDVKD, per germline. The V and J ends lost 9 bases and 6 bases, in that order; junction bases with no gene match: 6. The CDR3 consists of 13 residues. The CDR3 bases are TGTGCCACCGGTGGACAGGGAGGCAATGAGCAGTTCTTC. Translating gives CATGGQGGNEQFF.

This clonotype was seen at least ten times. V usage is TRBV20-1 and J usage is TRBJ2-2, with D perhaps matching TRBD1 (6 bases). Deletions cut 3 bases from V and 7 bases from J, with 18 bases between. CDR1 is DFQATT and CDR2 is SNEGSKA in the germline V gene (reference sequence). The CDR3 has 15 residues. For the CDR3, the DNA is TGCAGTGCTAGGCACGGGCAGGGGATGGGCGGGGAGCTGTTTTTT. It specifies CSARHGQGMGGELFF.

This clonotype was picked up many times. This chain links TRBV5-6 with TRBJ1-2, with unresolved D. The CDR3 contains 13 residues. The V gene lost 2 bases and the J gene lost 4 bases, with 9 bases spanning the gap. The germline V gene has CDR1 SGHDT and CDR2 YYEEEE. For the CDR3, the DNA is TGTGCCAGCAGCTTACAGCACTTCTATGGCTACACCTTC. This gives the protein CASSLQHFYGYTF.

The table lists this clonotype with many counts. This chain uses TRBV12-3 or TRBV12-4 with TRBJ1-1, with 8 bases matching TRBD1. V shed 6 bases, J shed 1 base, and the junction held 7 bases outside the gene matches. The CDR3 consists of 15 residues. CDR3 sequence reads: CASSRRGTGNTEAFF. The CDR3 bases are TGTGCCAGCAGCCGACGCGGGACAGGGAACACTGAAGCTTTCTTT.

This clonotype was counted at least ten times. The rearrangement links TRBV12-3 or TRBV12-4 to TRBJ2-3; D gene ambiguous. The CDR3 contains 15 residues. Trimming left V 5 bases short and J 2 bases short, with 14 bases between. The CDR3 spells CASSPAASYTDTQYF. CDR3 nucleotides: TGTGCCAGCAGTCCCGCGGCTTCTTACACAGATACGCAGTATTTT.

This clonotype came up many times. The chain is built from TRBV7-2 and TRBJ2-2; 10 nucleotides align to TRBD2. J lost 7 bases, V lost 1 base, and 6 bases had no gene match. Germline V lookup: CDR1 SGHTA, CDR2 FQGNSA. The CDR3 is 16 residues long. CDR3 nucleotides: TGTGCCAGCAGCTTAGGGTTAGCGGGAGGCGGCGGGGAGCTGTTTTTT. This translates into CASSLGLAGGGGELFF. The whole variable domain, filled in from reference TRBV7-2 and TRBJ2-2, reads GAGVSQSPSNKVTEKGKDVELRCDPISGHTALYWYRQSLGQGLEFLIYFQGNSAPDKSGLPSDRFSAERTGGSVSTLTIQRTQQEDSAVYLCASSLGLAGGGGELFFGEGSRLTVL.

This clonotype was picked up many times. The CDR3 spells CASSLTTSVADTQYF. CDR3 coding DNA: TGCGCCAGCAGCCTGACTACTAGCGTGGCAGATACGCAGTATTTT. The rearrangement links TRBV5-1 to TRBJ2-3; the match to TRBD2 covers 7 bases. The V segment lost 4 bases and the J segment 4 bases; nucleotides outside the gene matches: 9. The CDR3 has 15 amino acids. CDR1 and CDR2 from the germline V gene are SGHRS and YFSETQ.

The rearrangement joins TRBV29-1 to TRBJ2-7; the D gene is possibly TRBD1 (6 bases). The CDR3 is made up of 12 amino acids. From germline, CDR1 is SQVTM and CDR2 ANQGSEA. Trimming took off 7 bases at V and 3 bases at J, with 13 bases between the two ends. The CDR3 region has the DNA TGCAGCGCCGGACAGTCCAACTACGAGCAGTACTTC. This translates into CSAGQSNYEQYF.

This clonotype was recorded many times. This rearrangement joins TRBV29-1 to TRBJ2-5, with a possible D match to TRBD2 (7 bases). V was shortened by 0 bases and J by 4 bases, with 15 bases between the two germline ends. CDR3 size: 15 residues. Germline CDR1 is SQVTM and CDR2 is ANQGSEA. The CDR3 protein is CSVEDRGGFGETQYF. DNA for the CDR3: TGCAGCGTTGAAGATAGGGGGGGGTTCGGAGAGACCCAGTACTTC.

This clonotype was observed at least ten times. The V call is TRBV5-1, the J call TRBJ2-3; no firm D call. The CDR3 loop spans 16 amino acids. CDR1 SGHRS and CDR2 YFSETQ come from the germline V gene. V was pared by 0 bases and J by 4 bases, with 15 bases between. CDR3 loop: CASSLGHQTGADTQYF. The CDR3 bases are TGCGCCAGCAGCTTGGGACACCAAACCGGCGCAGATACGCAGTATTTT.

This clonotype was detected ten times or more. The J gene is TRBJ1-1, the V gene TRBV20-1, with TRBD1 matching over 7 bases. This CDR3 comprises 11 residues. CDR1 and CDR2 from the germline V gene are DFQATT and SNEGSKA (reference sequence). V lost 5 bases and J lost 6; bases outside the gene matches: 3. CDR3 residues: CSAPQGAEAFF. The DNA for the CDR3 is TGCAGTGCTCCTCAGGGGGCTGAAGCTTTCTTT.

The table lists this clonotype with many counts. The chain joins TRBV20-1 to TRBJ1-1; D gene uncertain. V lost 3 bases, J lost 1 base, and 12 bases lay in between. Looked up from germline, CDR1 is DFQATT and CDR2 is SNEGSKA (reference sequence). CDR3 size: 14 residues. CDR3 nucleotide sequence: TGCAGTGCTAGGCCCGGCCGGAGGAACACTGAAGCTTTCTTT. It translates to CSARPGRRNTEAFF.

This clonotype was counted at least ten times. J is TRBJ2-7 and V is TRBV7-6; D is unresolved. The germline V gene encodes CDR1 SGHVS and CDR2 FNYEAQ. Trimming took 4 bases from V and 2 from J, leaving 12 bases between them. The CDR3 covers 14 residues. This CDR3 reads CASSSETGPYEQYF. Here the CDR3 DNA reads TGTGCCAGCAGCTCAGAAACCGGCCCCTACGAGCAGTACTTC.

This clonotype was counted a few times. The rearrangement uses TRBV14 and TRBJ2-7, with 10 bases matching TRBD2. V dropped 4 bases and J dropped 4; count of bases not matched to a gene: 7. CDR1 SGHDN and CDR2 FVKESK come from the germline V gene. The CDR3 sequence is 15 residues long. DNA of the CDR3: TGTGCCAGCAGCCGAAGAGGACTAGCGGATTACGAGCAGTACTTC. This encodes CASSRRGLADYEQYF. The variable domain in full, with the rest retrieved from reference TRBV14 and TRBJ2-7, is EAGVTQFPSHSVIEKGQTVTLRCDPISGHDNLYWYRRVMGKEIKFLLHFVKESKQDESGMPNNRFLAERTGGTYSTLKVQPAELEDSGVYFCASSRRGLADYEQYFGPGTRLTVT.

This clonotype has just a few counts. The chain has TRBV7-2 and TRBJ2-5; no clear D gene. Trimming pared 4 bases from V and 6 bases from J, leaving 12 bases between. The germline V gene encodes CDR1 SGHTA and CDR2 FQGNSA. This CDR3 region has 13 residues. CDR3: CASSSPDRKTQYF. As DNA, the CDR3 is TGTGCCAGCAGCTCCCCCGATCGGAAGACCCAGTACTTC.

In this sample, this clonotype turned up many times. This chain joins TRBV5-1 and TRBJ2-1, with TRBD1 identical over 8 bases. Germline CDR1 is SGHRS and CDR2 is YFSETQ. There are 15 residues in the CDR3. Trimming removed 2 bases from V and 10 bases from J; junction bases left unmatched: 11. In nucleotides, the CDR3 is TGCGCCAGCAGCTTTCTCGGCCAGGGGGCAGGGGAGCAGTTCTTC. As protein: CASSFLGQGAGEQFF.

This clonotype was recorded many times. The rearrangement joins TRBV12-3 or TRBV12-4 to TRBJ2-6; 10 bases match TRBD1. The CDR3 spans 17 residues. V lost 3 bases, J lost 1 base, and 3 bases stayed unmatched. CDR3 nucleotides: TGTGCCAGCAGTTTTGGGACAGGGGTATCTGGGGCCAACGTCCTGACTTTC. This codes for CASSFGTGVSGANVLTF.

The sample holds many counts of this clonotype. The CDR3 nucleotides read TGTGCCAGCAGCTCCATGGTTTACAATGAGCAGTTCTTC. Its translation: CASSSMVYNEQFF. V gene TRBV7-2 combines with J gene TRBJ2-1, with unresolved D. CDR3 length: 13 residues. V was clipped by 4 bases and J by 4 bases, with 8 bases between them. CDR1 and CDR2 from the germline V gene are SGHTA and FQGNSA. Full variable domain (rest looked up from reference TRBV7-2 and TRBJ2-1): GAGVSQSPSNKVTEKGKDVELRCDPISGHTALYWYRQSLGQGLEFLIYFQGNSAPDKSGLPSDRFSAERTGGSVSTLTIQRTQQEDSAVYLCASSSMVYNEQFFGPGTRLTVL.

The chain has TRBV19 and TRBJ2-5; perhaps TRBD2 as D (5 bases). CDR1 is LNHDA, CDR2 SQIVND, per germline (reference sequence). This CDR3 comprises 14 residues. V was cut by 4 bases and J by 5 bases, with 14 bases left in between. CDR3 sequence reads: CASSKAGGGETQYF. The CDR3 coding sequence is TGTGCCAGTAGTAAAGCAGGAGGCGGGGAGACCCAGTACTTC. Together with reference TRBV19 and TRBJ2-5, the CDR3 gives the full variable domain: DGGITQSPKYLFRKEGQNVTLSCEQNLNHDAMYWYRQDPGQGLRLIYYSQIVNDFQKGDIAEGYSVSREKKESFPLTVTSAQKNPTAFYLCASSKAGGGETQYFGPGTRLLVL.

Ten or more counts support this clonotype. V is TRBV20-1 and J is TRBJ2-2; D is ambiguous. The CDR3 loop spans 13 amino acids. V lost 3 bases, J lost 3 bases, and 8 bases lay in between. CDR1 DFQATT and CDR2 SNEGSKA come from the germline V gene (reference sequence). CDR3 region: CSARAGDTGELFF. CDR3 coding DNA: TGCAGTGCTAGGGCAGGAGACACCGGGGAGCTGTTTTTT.

This clonotype was observed many times. The chain combines TRBV2 with TRBJ2-3; 11 bases line up with TRBD2. CDR1 and CDR2 from the germline V gene are SNHLY and FYNNEI. The CDR3 spans 15 residues. V shed 1 base, J shed 8 bases, and the junction held 5 bases outside the gene matches. The CDR3 region has the DNA TGTGCCAGCAGTGAAGAGCTAGCGGGAGGATCTACGCAGTATTTT. It is translated as CASSEELAGGSTQYF.

This clonotype appeared many times. J is TRBJ2-2 and V is TRBV3-1; D perhaps matches TRBD2 (6 bases). The CDR3 consists of 11 residues. Germline CDR1 LGHDT, CDR2 YNNKEL (reference sequence). CDR3 region: CAAGNTGELFF. CDR3 in DNA: TGTGCAGCGGGGAACACCGGGGAGCTGTTTTTT.

Ten or more counts support this clonotype. V is TRBV10-3 and J is TRBJ2-7; 7 bases are a match to TRBD2. Per germline, CDR1 ENHRY and CDR2 SYGVKD. V lost 7 bases, J lost 1 base, and 10 bases stayed unmatched. The CDR3 has 15 amino acids. The CDR3 is CAIKGVGGISYEQYF. CDR3 DNA sequence: TGTGCCATCAAAGGTGTGGGGGGGATATCCTACGAGCAGTACTTC.

Ten or more counts support this clonotype. The V and J genes are TRBV3-1 and TRBJ2-6; no clear D gene. This CDR3 spans 16 amino acids. Trimming shortened V by 0 bases and J by 1 base, and 7 bases separated the two germline ends. Germline V CDR1 and CDR2: LGHDT, YNNKEL (reference sequence). The CDR3 nucleotides are TGTGCCAGCAGCCAAGATATCTGGTCTGGGGCCAACGTCCTGACTTTC. Translating gives CASSQDIWSGANVLTF.

In this sample, this clonotype turned up many times. The gene calls are TRBV7-9 and TRBJ1-5; perhaps TRBD1 as D (5 bases). Trimming cost V 1 base and J 3 bases, with 7 bases left between them. The CDR3 spans 14 residues. Germline-derived CDR1 and CDR2 are SEHNR and FQNEAQ (reference sequence). This CDR3 is CASSLGGLNQPQHF. CDR3 sequence (DNA): TGTGCCAGCAGCTTAGGGGGCCTCAATCAGCCCCAGCATTTT.